What follows describes a single T cell receptor beta chain. As yet, its antigen is unknown. This CDR3 has 12 residues. The V gene lost 5 bases and the J gene lost 9 bases, with 11 bases spanning the gap. The germline gives CDR1 SGHTA, CDR2 FQGNSA. This record belongs to a study of PD-L1 blockade in urothelial cancer. As for the study in general: Blood-derived samples held a median around 140,000 T cells. Points from the study as a whole: Those with durable benefit had larger increases in tumor-associated blood clones at 3 weeks.

Time point indicated: pretreatment peripheral blood. Patient disease was locally advanced or metastatic urothelial carcinoma. Each PCR reaction had synthetic TCR analog templates spiked into it. Here immunoSEQ multiplex PCR was the method, and the copy in TCRdb shows in-frame clones only, minus some. The sample lists some 66,000 clones, 86% occurring once. The chain has TRBV7-2 and TRBJ1-5; D not certain. The sequencing used PBMCs, collected around atezolizumab (anti-PD-L1) treatment. This clonotype was sampled from a man between 60 and 75 years old with urothelial cancer. As DNA, the CDR3 is TGTGCCAGCAGCAGAGACCAGCGGCCCCAGCATTTT. Encoded protein: CASSRDQRPQHF. The whole variable domain, remainder taken from reference TRBV7-2 and TRBJ1-5, is GAGVSQSPSNKVTEKGKDVELRCDPISGHTALYWYRQSLGQGLEFLIYFQGNSAPDKSGLPSDRFSAERTGGSVSTLTIQRTQQEDSAVYLCASSRDQRPQHFGDGTRLSIL.